The clone carrying this T cell receptor beta chain appeared once. This sample is drawn from a study of shared clonotypes between healthy human individuals. Study details: The donor group consisted of two women and three men, aged 18 to 49.

Sequencing was performed with immunoSEQ multiplex PCR; in TCRdb, only in-frame clones are kept and a portion is missing. The data hold over 2,000,000 clones, with approximately 92% observed a single time. CD45RO-negative CD8 cells positively selected for CCR7 made up the naive population, which excluded terminally differentiated effector memory CD45RA+ cells. Losses at the gene ends were 3 bases for V and 5 bases for J; bases not matched to a gene: 5. The CDR3 is made up of 14 amino acids. From germline, CDR1 is SNHLY and CDR2 FYNNEI. The V gene is TRBV2, the J gene TRBJ2-3, with 7 bases fitting TRBD2. The sequenced material came from naive CD8+ T cells from PBMCs. This clonotype was sampled from a man in his late teens or twenties in good health. Some clones in this sample may be carry-over from other donors' samples. CDR3 nucleotides: TGTGCCAGCAGTGAGGCGGGAGAGATAGATACGCAGTATTTT. Translating it yields CASSEAGEIDTQYF.